This entry lists 29 T cell receptor beta chains sequenced from one sample in a study of breast tumors, draining lymph nodes, adjacent tissues (TCRdb year 2016). The library was generated by multiplex PCR. Sequencing relied on an Illumina HiSeq 2000. The raw public data were reprocessed by TCRdb itself: fastp quality trimming at Q25, MiXCR clonotype calling, in-frame beta chains only. Under each unique CDR3 protein, matching rows form one entry showing the most common genes and DNA. For this sample the table gives 25,000 or so distinct CDR3 sequences, of which 60% to 70% were detected only once. The ten largest account for more than 20% of the sample. Sequenced input: tumor-adjacent breast tissue. Receptors were obtained from a female donor with breast cancer. Some clones in this sample may be carry-over from other donors' samples.

This clonotype was observed a handful of times. The chain recombines TRBV5-6 with TRBJ1-2; no clear D gene. Trimming pared 5 bases from V and 2 bases from J, leaving 4 bases between. In germline, CDR1 is SGHDT, CDR2 YYEEEE. This CDR3 has 11 amino acids. The DNA for the CDR3 is TGTGCCAGCAGTCAGAACTATGGCTACACCTTC. Its protein product is CASSQNYGYTF.

The V gene is TRBV7-6, the J gene TRBJ2-3, with D tentatively TRBD2 (6 bases). This CDR3 contains 14 residues. CDR1 SGHVS and CDR2 FNYEAQ come from the germline V gene. Trimming stripped 5 bases from V and 4 bases from J, with 13 bases between. The DNA for the CDR3 is TGTGCCAGCAGCACCCGGACTAATTCAGATACGCAGTATTTT. This translates into CASSTRTNSDTQYF.

V gene TRBV5-5 combines with J gene TRBJ1-6; D not certain. Germline V lookup: CDR1 SGHKS, CDR2 YYEKEE (reference sequence). V was cut by 0 bases and J by 13 bases, with 8 bases left in between. The CDR3 totals 12 residues. The CDR3 loop is CASSLASSPLHF. DNA for the CDR3: TGTGCCAGCAGCTTGGCTTCATCGCCCCTCCACTTT.

This clonotype was found once. The chain links TRBV3-1 to TRBJ1-3; TRBD1 agrees at 10 bases. This CDR3 is 16 amino acids long. Germline V lookup: CDR1 LGHDT, CDR2 YNNKEL (reference sequence). Trimming at V came to 4 bases and at J to 3 bases, leaving 6 bases not matched to a gene. The CDR3 coding sequence is TGTGCCAGCAGCCTCCGGGACAGGGGCTTTGGAAACACCATATATTTT. This gives the protein CASSLRDRGFGNTIYF. Together with reference TRBV3-1 and TRBJ1-3, the CDR3 gives the full variable domain: DTAVSQTPKYLVTQMGNDKSIKCEQNLGHDTMYWYKQDSKKFLKIMFSYNNKELIINETVPNRFSPKSPDKAHLNLHINSLELGDSAVYFCASSLRDRGFGNTIYFGEGSWLTVV.

This clonotype came up a few times. The chain uses TRBV19 and TRBJ2-7; no definite D call. This CDR3 is 14 amino acids long. Trimming shortened V by 3 bases and J by 4 bases, and 13 bases separated the two germline ends. Per germline, CDR1 LNHDA and CDR2 SQIVND (reference sequence). The DNA of the CDR3 is TGTGCCAGTAGTATCGGGCTCCGGTCGTACGAGCAGTACTTC. It specifies CASSIGLRSYEQYF.

J is TRBJ2-7 and V is TRBV4-2; TRBD1 matches 9 bases. The CDR3 has 17 amino acids. Germline V gene data show CDR1 as LGHNA and CDR2 as YNFKEQ. Trimming removed 1 base from V and 2 bases from J; junction bases left unmatched: 9. The CDR3 DNA reads TGTGCCAGCAGCCAAGGGTCGGACAGGGGTCTTACCTACGAGCAGTACTTC. This gives the protein CASSQGSDRGLTYEQYF.

The chain combines TRBV10-2 with TRBJ2-1, with D hard to call. Deletions cut 6 bases from V and 6 bases from J, with 15 bases between. The CDR3 contains 14 residues. The germline gives CDR1 WSHSY, CDR2 SAAADI. CDR3 sequence reads: CASSKTYTLNEQFF. CDR3 DNA: TGCGCCAGCAGCAAAACCTACACCCTCAATGAGCAGTTCTTC.

CDR3 coding DNA: TGCAGCGTGGGACCGCTAGAGCAGTTCTTC. Its translation: CSVGPLEQFF. This rearrangement joins TRBV29-1 to TRBJ2-1; D tentatively fits TRBD1 or TRBD2 (5 bases each). Per germline, CDR1 SQVTM and CDR2 ANQGSEA. V was cut by 6 bases and J by 10 bases, with 10 bases left in between. The CDR3 contains 10 residues.

This clonotype was seen a single time. CDR3 coding DNA: TGTGCCAGTGGACTAGCGCACTACGAGCAGTACTTC. This codes for CASGLAHYEQYF. The chain joins TRBV28 to TRBJ2-7; the match to TRBD2 covers 9 bases. CDR1 is MDHEN, CDR2 SYDVKM, per germline. The V and J ends lost 9 bases and 3 bases, in that order; junction bases with no gene match: 3. This CDR3 has 12 residues.

This clonotype was detected once. The V call is TRBV9, the J call TRBJ1-2, with a tentative D call TRBD1 (5 bases). The CDR3 totals 16 residues. Trimming removed 0 bases from V and 7 bases from J, with 19 bases in between. Germline V gene lookup returns CDR1 SGDLS and CDR2 YYNGEE. CDR3 region: CASSVDPPFRETGYTF. DNA for the CDR3: TGTGCCAGCAGCGTAGACCCCCCCTTCAGGGAAACTGGCTACACCTTC.

This clonotype is deemed medium-sized. CDR3 residues: CASSVYSSYTF. The CDR3 DNA reads as TGTGCCAGCAGTGTTTATTCGAGCTACACCTTC. The chain recombines TRBV6-1 with TRBJ1-2; D not resolved. Germline V CDR1 and CDR2: MNHNS, SASEGT. V shed 4 bases and J shed 9 bases, with 9 bases lying between them. This CDR3 region has 11 residues.

The chain has TRBV15 and TRBJ2-2; no firm D call. CDR1 is LNHNV, CDR2 YYDKDF, per germline (reference sequence). The CDR3 is 15 residues long. V lost 0 bases and J lost 1, with 6 bases in between. The CDR3 sequence is CATSRDNRNTGELFF. Written as DNA, the CDR3 is TGTGCCACCAGCAGAGATAACAGGAACACCGGGGAGCTGTTTTTT. Full variable domain (rest looked up from reference TRBV15 and TRBJ2-2): DAMVIQNPRYQVTQFGKPVTLSCSQTLNHNVMYWYQQKSSQAPKLLFHYYDKDFNNEADTPDNFQSRRPNTSFCFLDIRSPGLGDTAMYLCATSRDNRNTGELFFGEGSRLTVL.

The chain couples TRBV20-1 to TRBJ2-7, with D tentatively TRBD2 (6 bases). The CDR3 has 13 residues. Germline CDR1 reads DFQATT; CDR2 reads SNEGSKA (reference sequence). The V end lost 5 bases, the J end lost 2 bases, and 13 bases lay between the germline ends. CDR3 DNA sequence: TGCAGTGCTCCCGGTGGGGGGACCTACGAGCAGTACTTC. The encoded protein is CSAPGGGTYEQYF.

This clonotype was observed at least ten times. V usage is TRBV5-1 and J usage is TRBJ2-2; a weak D match, TRBD2 (5 bases). This CDR3 region has 16 residues. V was trimmed by 0 bases and J by 5 bases, leaving 14 bases between them. CDR1 and CDR2 from the germline V gene are SGHRS and YFSETQ. CDR3 amino acids: CASSLEGGHPTGELFF. In nucleotides, the CDR3 is TGCGCCAGCAGCTTGGAAGGCGGGCACCCAACCGGGGAGCTGTTTTTT.

Concerning this clonotype: At one end, the junction sequence differs from germline, possibly due to a read error. This chain links TRBV7-6 with TRBJ2-5, with TRBD2 as a possible D gene (5 bases). The CDR3 has 16 amino acids. Germline CDR1 reads SGHVS; CDR2 reads FNYEAQ. This CDR3 reads CASSPSPSSVQETQYF. The CDR3, as DNA: TGTGCCAGCAGCCCTAGCCCCTCCAGCGTTCAAGAGACCCAGTACTTT. Together with reference TRBV7-6 and TRBJ2-5, the CDR3 gives the full variable domain: GAGVSQSPRYKVTKRGQDVALRCDPISGHVSLYWYRQALGQGPEFLTYFNYEAQQDKSGLPNDRFSAERPEGSISTLTIQRTEQRDSAMYRCASSPSPSSVQETQYFGPGTRLLVL.

The chain employs TRBV2 and TRBJ1-2, with D uncertain. Germline loops: CDR1 SNHLY, CDR2 FYNNEI. The CDR3 totals 13 residues. Trimming pared 1 base from V and 2 bases from J, leaving 5 bases between. DNA of the CDR3: TGTGCCAGCAGTGAAGACGGGAACTATGGCTACACCTTC. It yields the protein CASSEDGNYGYTF.

This clonotype appeared many times. This sequence joins TRBV7-9 and TRBJ2-7; TRBD2 agrees at 11 bases. The junction had 1 base not matched to a gene; V was cut back by 0 bases and J by 3 bases. The CDR3 is made up of 15 amino acids. CDR1 is SEHNR, CDR2 FQNEAQ, per germline (reference sequence). The CDR3 region is CASSLASGGGYEQYF. The CDR3 DNA follows: TGTGCCAGCAGCTTAGCTAGCGGGGGGGGCTACGAGCAGTACTTC.

This rearrangement joins TRBV5-1 to TRBJ2-3; a weak D match, TRBD2 (6 bases). Trimming took off 0 bases at V and 2 bases at J, with 31 bases between the two ends. This CDR3 is 22 amino acids long. CDR1 is SGHRS and CDR2 is YFSETQ in the germline V gene. Here the CDR3 reads CASSLGVLSSASLRGSTDTQYF. The CDR3, as DNA: TGCGCCAGCAGCTTGGGGGTCTTGTCTAGCGCAAGTTTAAGAGGGTCCACAGATACGCAGTATTTT.

This chain connects TRBV29-1 to TRBJ2-1; D gene uncertain. The CDR3 extends over 12 amino acids. The V end was cut by 6 bases, the J end by 7 bases, with 13 bases between. Germline CDR1 is SQVTM and CDR2 is ANQGSEA. DNA of the CDR3: TGCAGCGTCCGGCGGCCGGAGAATGAGCAGTTCTTC. Protein: CSVRRPENEQFF.

The rearrangement joins TRBV7-9 to TRBJ2-7; maybe TRBD1 (6 bases). Germline V gene sequence: CDR1 SEHNR, CDR2 FQNEAQ (reference sequence). This CDR3 spans 12 amino acids. V dropped 7 bases and J dropped 12 bases, with 19 bases sitting between them. The CDR3 sequence is CASTYGARDMYF. For the CDR3, the DNA is TGTGCCAGCACCTATGGGGCCCGGGACATGTACTTC.

The chain is built from TRBV5-5 and TRBJ2-7; 7 nucleotides agree with TRBD1. Germline V gene lookup returns CDR1 SGHKS and CDR2 YYEKEE (reference sequence). V shed 0 bases and J 3 bases; nucleotides not matched to a gene: 9. The CDR3 runs to 16 residues. The CDR3 spells CASSLGPGQSFYEQYF. The CDR3 DNA is TGTGCCAGCAGCTTGGGTCCGGGACAGAGCTTCTACGAGCAGTACTTC.

By its share, this clonotype is medium-sized. The rearrangement uses TRBV19 and TRBJ1-6, with D unresolved. The ends were cut back, 5 bases at V and 0 bases at J, with 8 bases in the middle. In germline, CDR1 is LNHDA, CDR2 SQIVND (reference sequence). CDR3 length: 15 residues. The CDR3 bases are TGTGCCAGTAGTTTCTCTAACTCCTATAATTCACCCCTCCACTTT. Protein: CASSFSNSYNSPLHF.

The chain is built from TRBV20-1 and TRBJ2-2; 9 bases align to TRBD2. CDR1 DFQATT and CDR2 SNEGSKA come from the germline V gene (reference sequence). This CDR3 contains 18 residues. The ends lost 0 bases at V and 1 base at J; junction bases unmatched: 9. The CDR3 sequence is CSARDRSSGNLNTGELFF. The DNA of the CDR3 is TGCAGTGCTAGAGATAGGTCTAGCGGGAATCTGAACACCGGGGAGCTGTTTTTT.

The chain links TRBV20-1 to TRBJ1-2, with 8 bases fitting TRBD1. With V trimmed by 6 bases and J by 3 bases, 3 bases remained unmatched. The CDR3 covers 12 residues. Germline V gives CDR1 DFQATT, CDR2 SNEGSKA (reference sequence). For the CDR3, the DNA is TGCAGTGCCCAGGACAGGGACTATGGCTACACCTTC. Translation gives CSAQDRDYGYTF.

This clonotype has more than one count but fewer than ten. The chain recombines TRBV5-6 with TRBJ2-6; D unclear. The germline V and J ends were trimmed by 0 bases and 0 bases, with 7 bases remaining between them. The germline gives CDR1 SGHDT, CDR2 YYEEEE. The CDR3 loop spans 16 amino acids. The CDR3 nucleotides are TGTGCCAGCAGCTTGGGCAGGCCCTCTGGGGCCAACGTCCTGACTTTC. Protein product: CASSLGRPSGANVLTF. Full variable domain (missing parts from reference TRBV5-6 and TRBJ2-6): DAGVTQSPTHLIKTRGQQVTLRCSPKSGHDTVSWYQQALGQGPQFIFQYYEEEERQRGNFPDRFSGHQFPNYSSELNVNALLLGDSALYLCASSLGRPSGANVLTFGAGSRLTVL.

J is TRBJ1-2 and V is TRBV29-1; D ambiguous. Germline V gives CDR1 SQVTM, CDR2 ANQGSEA. Deletions cut 2 bases from V and 0 bases from J, with 13 bases between. The CDR3 spans 15 residues. The CDR3 region is CSVENDSGANYGYTF. The DNA of the CDR3 is TGCAGCGTTGAAAACGATTCGGGAGCTAACTATGGCTACACCTTC.

This chain links TRBV12-3 or TRBV12-4 with TRBJ2-7; no clear D gene. V was cut by 3 bases and J by 4 bases, with 10 bases left in between. This CDR3 region has 13 residues. CDR3 protein: CASSFLGRYEQYF. In nucleotides, the CDR3 is TGTGCCAGCAGTTTTTTAGGAAGATACGAGCAGTACTTC.

The chain recombines TRBV7-9 with TRBJ2-1; 10 nucleotides line up with TRBD1. With 3 bases clipped from V and 1 base from J, the junction kept 6 bases outside the gene matches. The CDR3 totals 17 residues. CDR1 is SEHNR and CDR2 is FQNEAQ in the germline V gene (reference sequence). CDR3 nucleotides: TGTGCCAGCAGCTTGACAGGGGGCGGATTATCCTACAATGAGCAGTTCTTC. Its translation: CASSLTGGGLSYNEQFF.

This chain links TRBV9 with TRBJ2-7, with 7 bases lining up with TRBD1. This CDR3 is built from 15 residues. Germline CDR1 reads SGDLS; CDR2 reads YYNGEE. Losses at the gene ends were 0 bases for V and 3 bases for J; bases not matched to a gene: 6. The CDR3 protein is CASSVGGDSFYEQYF. As DNA, the CDR3 is TGTGCCAGCAGCGTAGGTGGGGACAGTTTCTACGAGCAGTACTTC.